Detailed here is one T cell receptor (beta chain). Its antigen is as yet unknown. The data derive from a study of cytomegalovirus exposure and HLA in healthy donors. The CDR3 sequence is 16 residues long. The V end lost 5 bases, the J end lost 3 bases, and 16 bases lay between the germline ends. Germline V lookup: CDR1 SGHTA, CDR2 FQGNSA. General study points: Beyond CMV serostatus, there was no information to go on about immune exposure. Researchers reported in a later analysis that common viral pathogens appeared linked to several top clusters.

13 Jbeta primers and 60 Vbeta primers were used for the PCR. Repertoires were generated with immunoSEQ multiplex PCR, while TCRdb's copy carries only in-frame clones and drops some. This table holds some 120,000 clones. The source material was PBMCs. This receptor was obtained from a man between 40 and 49 years old in good health and CMV-seropositive. V is TRBV7-2 and J is TRBJ2-2; TRBD1 might be the D (6 bases). This chain's CDR3 is CASSLDRDIYTGELFF. CDR3 in DNA: TGTGCCAGCAGCCTGGACCGGGACATCTACACCGGGGAGCTGTTTTTT.